The 25 T cell receptor beta chains in this list originate from one sample, sequenced in a study of post-analysis software for immune sequencing data. These TCRs are of unknown antigen specificity. TCR beta cDNA libraries had unique molecular identifiers. TCRdb reprocessed the PCR reads via MiXCR and lists one record per CDR3 protein. The sample comprises about 770,000 distinct CDR3 sequences, about 45% of which are singletons, and 4.9% rests with the top ten. Study outcomes and limitations: Compared with controls, patients had more of about five TRBV segments, including TRBV5-6, TRBV5-1 and TRBV20-1.

Sequenced input: blood. The receptor set was obtained from a girl aged 5-17 years with multiple sclerosis.

This clonotype was observed a handful of times. V is TRBV4-3 and J is TRBJ2-1, with D maybe TRBD2 (6 bases). Germline CDR1 reads LGHNA; CDR2 reads YSLEER. The CDR3 is made up of 15 amino acids. With 0 bases removed from V and 1 base from J, the gap between germline ends came to 7 bases. CDR3 amino acids: CASSQEGRSYNEQFF. DNA for the CDR3: TGCGCCAGCAGCCAAGAGGGGAGGTCCTACAATGAGCAGTTCTTC.

The chain is built from TRBV29-1 and TRBJ2-1, with TRBD2 matching 10 bases. V gave up 3 bases and J gave up 2 bases; unmatched junction bases: 10. Germline values: CDR1 SQVTM, CDR2 ANQGSEA. The CDR3 loop spans 17 amino acids. The CDR3 region has the DNA TGCAGCGTTGATGATTTGACCGGACTAGCGGCCTACAATGAGCAGTTCTTC. Protein: CSVDDLTGLAAYNEQFF.

The chain recombines TRBV15 with TRBJ2-1; 12 bases align to TRBD2. Germline CDR1 reads LNHNV; CDR2 reads YYDKDF (reference sequence). V lost 4 bases, J lost 6 bases, and 7 bases stayed unmatched. The CDR3 has 16 amino acids. In DNA, the CDR3 is TGTGCCACCAGCAACGGACTAGCGGGGTCGGGCAATGAGCAGTTCTTC. Its protein is CATSNGLAGSGNEQFF.

The chain has TRBV6-6 and TRBJ2-5; D possibly corresponds to TRBD2 (5 bases). Between the trimmed V and J ends, which lost 6 bases and 7 bases, there was a span of 15 bases. This CDR3 is built from 13 residues. CDR1 is MNHNY and CDR2 is SVGAGI in the germline V gene (reference sequence). The DNA of the CDR3 is TGTGCCAGCAGAGGCCGGGGATTGGGGACCCAGTACTTC. It is translated as CASRGRGLGTQYF.

This chain connects TRBV28 to TRBJ2-6, with D perhaps given as TRBD1 or TRBD2 (5 bases each). Trimming removed 4 bases from V and 0 bases from J, with 7 bases in between. This CDR3 contains 15 residues. Germline CDR1 and CDR2: MDHEN and SYDVKM. The CDR3 sequence: CASSWDPSGANVLTF. The CDR3, as DNA: TGTGCCAGCAGTTGGGACCCCTCTGGGGCCAACGTCCTGACTTTC.

This clonotype was detected a few times. The V gene is TRBV18, the J gene TRBJ2-1; 12 bases agree with TRBD2. Germline assignment: CDR1 KGHSH and CDR2 LQKENI. The length of the CDR3 is 15 residues. J gave up 6 bases and V 6 bases, and 6 bases lay outside the gene matches. Written as DNA, the CDR3 is TGTGCCAGCTCCCCTATGGGACTAGCGGGCAATGAGCAGTTCTTC. Residues: CASSPMGLAGNEQFF.

The chain is built from TRBV7-2 and TRBJ2-4; tentatively, D is TRBD1 (6 bases). The better agreement between TRBJ2-7 and the DNA end casts doubt on the J call. This CDR3 contains 16 residues. The V gene's germline CDR1 is SGHTA and CDR2 FQGNSA. The CDR3 loop reads CASSLAGAVLPYEQYF. For the CDR3, the DNA is TGTGCCAGCAGCTTAGCGGGGGCCGTCTTGCCCTACGAGCAGTACTTC.

The sample holds a few counts of this clonotype. The chain is built from TRBV6-5 and TRBJ2-7, with D possibly matching TRBD2 (5 bases). Looked up from germline, CDR1 is MNHEY and CDR2 is SVGAGI. CDR3 size: 12 residues. V lost 5 bases to trimming and J lost 6 bases, with 11 bases between them. The chain's CDR3 is CASSNGVREQYF. The CDR3, as DNA: TGTGCCAGCAGTAACGGGGTTCGCGAGCAGTACTTC.

The V and J genes are TRBV7-3 and TRBJ2-3, with TRBD2 matching over 8 bases. V was pared by 2 bases and J by 4 bases, with 8 bases of the junction left unmatched. Germline CDR1 is SGHTA and CDR2 is FQGTGA. The CDR3 is 16 amino acids. The CDR3 DNA sequence: TGTGCCAGCAGCTTATTACCAGCGGGAGTTGCAGATACGCAGTATTTT. It yields the protein CASSLLPAGVADTQYF. The full variable domain, with the rest looked up from reference TRBV7-3 and TRBJ2-3, is GAGVSQTPSNKVTEKGKYVELRCDPISGHTALYWYRQSLGQGPEFLIYFQGTGAADDSGLPNDRFFAVRPEGSVSTLKIQRTERGDSAVYLCASSLLPAGVADTQYFGPGTRLTVL.

About this clonotype itself: One junction end disagrees with the germline gene, perhaps due to a read error. This sequence joins TRBV11-2 and TRBJ1-1, with D perhaps TRBD1 (5 bases). The germline gives CDR1 SGHAT, CDR2 FQNNGV. The CDR3 loop spans 16 amino acids. CDR3 amino acids: CASSPRGARGEDEVFF. CDR3 bases: TGTGCCAGCAGCCCTAGAGGGGCGAGGGGTGAGGATGAAGTTTTCTTT.

The table lists this clonotype with a few counts. The chain combines TRBV6-5 with TRBJ2-1; tentative D call: TRBD2 (5 bases). In germline, CDR1 is MNHEY, CDR2 SVGAGI. V was shortened by 6 bases and J by 2 bases, with 14 bases between the two germline ends. The CDR3 is 15 amino acids. Here the CDR3 reads CASRPSGKTYNEQFF. CDR3 DNA: TGTGCCAGCAGGCCGTCCGGGAAAACCTACAATGAGCAGTTCTTC.

This clonotype has a count of ten or more. The chain recombines TRBV20-1 with TRBJ2-5; D uncertain. This CDR3 spans 11 amino acids. The germline V gene encodes CDR1 DFQATT and CDR2 SNEGSKA (reference sequence). V lost 6 bases to trimming and J lost 1 base, with 6 bases between them. The CDR3 sequence: CSAATQETQYF. DNA of the CDR3: TGCAGTGCCGCGACCCAAGAGACCCAGTACTTC.

The rearrangement uses TRBV5-1 and TRBJ2-7; D unclear. CDR1 is SGHRS and CDR2 is YFSETQ in the germline V gene. The CDR3 runs 14 residues. The germline V and J ends were trimmed by 3 bases and 4 bases, with 14 bases remaining between them. The CDR3 reads CASSSSSSSYEQYF. The CDR3 coding sequence is TGCGCCAGCAGCTCCAGCTCCTCTTCTTACGAGCAGTACTTC.

This chain uses TRBV6-5 with TRBJ1-1; TRBD1 agrees at 7 bases. The CDR3 is 14 residues long. Trimming took 5 bases from V and 4 from J; bases not matched to a gene: 7. In germline, CDR1 is MNHEY, CDR2 SVGAGI. CDR3 bases: TGTGCCAGCAGTGAAGGGGGCGAGGGCACTGAAGCTTTCTTT. Translation gives CASSEGGEGTEAFF.

The table lists this clonotype with a few counts. For the CDR3, the DNA is TGCAGTGCTAGGGGGACAGAATACAATGAGCAGTTCTTC. Amino acid sequence: CSARGTEYNEQFF. The chain is built from TRBV20-1 and TRBJ2-1, with 7 bases lining up with TRBD1. The CDR3 length is 13 residues. The germline V gene encodes CDR1 DFQATT and CDR2 SNEGSKA (reference sequence). The V segment lost 3 bases and the J segment 4 bases; nucleotides outside the gene matches: 3.

CDR3 region: CASSGRGTEAFF. The DNA of the CDR3 is TGTGCCAGCAGCGGTAGGGGCACTGAAGCTTTCTTT. The chain combines TRBV6-2 or TRBV6-3 with TRBJ1-1, with D possibly matching TRBD1 (5 bases). V gave up 6 bases and J gave up 4 bases, with 9 bases separating them. Per germline, CDR1 MNHEY and CDR2 SVGEGT. The CDR3 extends over 12 amino acids.

This clonotype was observed a few times. The V gene is TRBV6-2 or TRBV6-3, the J gene TRBJ2-5; a possible D gene is TRBD2 (5 bases). The CDR3 extends over 14 amino acids. Trimming cost V 2 bases and J 4 bases, with 11 bases left between them. Germline assignment: CDR1 MNHEY and CDR2 SVGEGT. The CDR3 DNA follows: TGTGCCAGCAGTTACCGTAGCAGCGGAGAGACCCAGTACTTC. The encoded protein is CASSYRSSGETQYF.

This chain joins TRBV7-9 and TRBJ2-2; D is perhaps TRBD1 (6 bases). Germline V CDR1 and CDR2: SEHNR, FQNEAQ (reference sequence). Trimming pared 7 bases from V and 3 bases from J, leaving 15 bases between. The CDR3 sequence is 15 residues long. The CDR3 region is CASTTQGRDTGELFF. The CDR3 nucleotides are TGTGCCAGCACCACTCAGGGGCGGGACACCGGGGAGCTGTTTTTT. Complete variable domain (other parts from reference TRBV7-9 and TRBJ2-2): DTGVSQNPRHKITKRGQNVTFRCDPISEHNRLYWYRQTLGQGPEFLTYFQNEAQLEKSRLLSDRFSAERPKGSFSTLEIQRTEQGDSAMYLCASTTQGRDTGELFFGEGSRLTVL.

This clonotype was counted a few times. The chain links TRBV7-2 to TRBJ2-7; D possibly corresponds to TRBD2 (5 bases). The CDR3 runs to 14 residues. In germline, CDR1 is SGHTA, CDR2 FQGNSA. The V gene lost 2 bases and the J gene lost 4 bases, with 12 bases spanning the gap. The CDR3 nucleotides read TGTGCCAGCAGCTTATCGAGGGCCGGGTACGAGCAGTACTTC. Translation gives CASSLSRAGYEQYF.

The chain recombines TRBV29-1 with TRBJ2-1, with TRBD1 as a possible D gene (6 bases). The CDR3 runs to 15 residues. Per the germline V gene, CDR1 is SQVTM and CDR2 is ANQGSEA. The V and J ends lost 3 bases and 9 bases respectively, with 21 bases between them. CDR3 loop: CSVDSGTIIEGEQFF. In DNA form, the CDR3 reads TGCAGCGTTGACTCCGGGACAATCATTGAGGGTGAGCAGTTCTTC.

The V and J genes are TRBV7-6 and TRBJ1-4; no clear D gene. V was pared by 5 bases and J by 5 bases, with 15 bases between. Germline loops: CDR1 SGHVS, CDR2 FNYEAQ. The CDR3 is 15 residues long. The CDR3 coding sequence is TGTGCCAGCAGCCCGCGTGGCAGGAGAAATGAAAAACTGTTTTTT. Its translation: CASSPRGRRNEKLFF.

This clonotype came up a few times. The chain uses TRBV29-1 and TRBJ1-2; TRBD1 might be the D (6 bases). The V gene's germline CDR1 is SQVTM and CDR2 ANQGSEA. CDR3 length: 13 amino acids. Trimming took 4 bases from V and 2 from J, leaving 11 bases between them. Here the CDR3 reads CSVVNRENYGYTF. The DNA of the CDR3 is TGCAGCGTTGTAAACAGGGAAAACTATGGCTACACCTTC.

The V and J genes are TRBV7-9 and TRBJ2-7; 8 nucleotides align to TRBD1. The J call is doubtful: the DNA matches TRBJ2-5 better. Per germline, CDR1 SEHNR and CDR2 FQNEAQ (reference sequence). There are 14 residues in the CDR3. The CDR3 loop reads CASSSWTGRETQYF. Written as DNA, the CDR3 is TGTGCCAGCAGCTCCTGGACAGGGAGGGAGACCCAGTACTTC.

The chain couples TRBV6-1 to TRBJ1-2; D gene unclear. Germline V CDR1 and CDR2: MNHNS, SASEGT. This CDR3 spans 15 amino acids. V was pared by 0 bases and J by 4 bases, with 12 bases between. The DNA of the CDR3 is TGTGCCAGCAGTGAAGCGTTTAGGGATCCCTATGGCTACACCTTC. Amino acids: CASSEAFRDPYGYTF.

This clonotype turned up a few times. This rearrangement joins TRBV4-1 to TRBJ2-5; 7 bases are a match to TRBD2. Germline V gene sequence: CDR1 MGHRA, CDR2 YSYEKL. The CDR3 is 18 residues long. Unmatched junction bases numbered 13, after V lost 1 base and J lost 2 bases. The CDR3 DNA is TGCGCCAGCAGCCAAGTCGAAGCTAGCGGAGTCGCTCAAGAGACCCAGTACTTC. Translated, it gives CASSQVEASGVAQETQYF.